The entry that follows covers one T cell receptor (beta chain) sequence. This entry belongs to a study of OX40 agonist ivuxolimab in advanced cancers. The CDR3 covers 15 residues. Looked up from germline, CDR1 is MNHNS and CDR2 is SASEGT. V dropped 4 bases and J dropped 1 base, with 11 bases sitting between them. Sequenced by immunoSEQ multiplex PCR; TCRdb stores in-frame clones only, minus some. The repertoire consists of roughly 34,000 clones, with around 85% occurring once and the leading ten covering 9.5% to 12%. The sequenced sample was CD4+ or CD8+ T cells sorted from blood, obtained in a trial of the OX40 agonist ivuxolimab. The gene calls are TRBV6-1 and TRBJ2-1, with D possibly being TRBD1 or TRBD2 (5 bases each). This TCR derives from an adult with an advanced solid tumor such as melanoma, head and neck, liver or kidney cancer. CDR3 nucleotides: TGTGCCAGCAGTGGAGGGGCAGGGTCCTACAATGAGCAGTTCTTC. Its protein product is CASSGGAGSYNEQFF.